The sequence of this T cell receptor (beta chain) was determined in a study of cytomegalovirus exposure and HLA in healthy donors. On this clone itself: What it binds is not known.

Study-wide points: Most likely, a cluster of highly shared sequence variants arose as a sequencing artifact. Researchers reported in a later analysis that common viral pathogens appeared linked to several top clusters. Some V segments (TRBV6-2 and TRBV6-3 among them) were excluded as indistinguishable.

The PCR contained 60 Vbeta and 13 Jbeta primers. As originally analysed: Later work found approximately 80 million unique TCR beta chains, with 10 million to 14 million shared. Data came from immunoSEQ multiplex PCR; TCRdb stores just in-frame clones and leaves some out. V and J calls and clone size follow that table, whereas D and trimming were derived from the DNA. The table counts 140,000 to 150,000 clones; about 1.7% lies in the top ten. Germline CDR1 and CDR2: SQVTM and ANQGSEA. The CDR3 covers 12 residues. V lost 3 bases and J 4 bases, leaving 9 bases between the germline ends. This sequence joins TRBV29-1 and TRBJ1-2, with D perhaps matching TRBD1 (5 bases). Source material: PBMCs. This sequence originates from a woman between 50 and 59 years old in good health and CMV-seronegative. In DNA, the CDR3 is TGCAGCGTTGAGGCAGGGATCTATGGCTACACCTTC. Translation gives CSVEAGIYGYTF.